Listed here are 11 T cell receptor beta chains from one sample, sequenced in a study of blood T cell repertoires in COVID-19. Measured with immunoSEQ multiplex PCR; TCRdb has only the in-frame clones, and not every one. The sample has roughly 80,000 clones, 75% to 90% seen once; the top ten hold 5.8%. Sequences were obtained from peripheral blood. Receptor source: a man in his fifties or sixties with active COVID-19.

The genes are TRBV28 and TRBJ2-5, with 9 bases that match TRBD2. CDR1 and CDR2 (germline): MDHEN, SYDVKM. The J segment lost 5 bases and the V segment lost 3 bases, leaving 10 bases of the junction unmatched. The CDR3 contains 16 residues. CDR3 loop: CASSLVSGRSAETQYF. In nucleotides, the CDR3 is TGTGCCAGCAGTTTGGTTAGCGGGAGAAGTGCTGAGACCCAGTACTTC.

The J gene is TRBJ2-1, the V gene TRBV7-2; 7 nucleotides agree with TRBD2. Germline V gives CDR1 SGHTA, CDR2 FQGNSA. Unmatched junction bases numbered 13, after V lost 5 bases and J lost 0 bases. The CDR3 is 18 amino acids. CDR3 in DNA: TGTGCCAGCAGCCCCCCGGGGGGATCCACCCGCTCCTACAATGAGCAGTTCTTC. This gives the protein CASSPPGGSTRSYNEQFF.

The rearrangement joins TRBV30 to TRBJ1-1; D is unclear. Per the germline V gene, CDR1 is GTSNPN and CDR2 is SVGIG (reference sequence). The CDR3 has 12 amino acids. Trimming stripped 0 bases from V and 4 bases from J, with 6 bases between. For the CDR3, the DNA is TGTGCCTGGAGTGTACGGGGCACTGAAGCTTTCTTT. Translated, it gives CAWSVRGTEAFF. The full variable domain, in which reference TRBV30 and TRBJ1-1 provide the parts outside the CDR3, is SQTIHQWPATLVQPVGSPLSLECTVEGTSNPNLYWYRQAAGRGLQLLFYSVGIGQISSEVPQNLSASRPQDRQFILSSKKLLLSDSGFYLCAWSVRGTEAFFGQGTRLTVV.

The V call is TRBV19, the J call TRBJ1-1, with a possible D match to TRBD1 (6 bases). CDR3 length: 14 amino acids. V lost 6 bases and J lost 0, with 11 bases in between. Germline V gives CDR1 LNHDA, CDR2 SQIVND (reference sequence). CDR3 amino acids: CASSSGTMNTEAFF. CDR3 nucleotides: TGTGCCAGTAGCTCCGGGACAATGAACACTGAAGCTTTCTTT.

This clone appeared a single time. The J gene is TRBJ2-7, the V gene TRBV24-1; D is undetermined. Germline V gives CDR1 KGHDR, CDR2 SFDVKD. The CDR3 length is 11 residues. V was shortened by 3 bases and J by 4 bases, with 3 bases between the two germline ends. The DNA of the CDR3 is TGTGCCACCAGTGATACATACGAGCAGTACTTC. Translation: CATSDTYEQYF.

This clone was counted between two and nine times. DNA of the CDR3: TGCGCCAGCAGCTTCGGAGCGGGGGCCGGGGAGACCCAGTACTTC. This encodes CASSFGAGAGETQYF. This chain joins TRBV5-1 and TRBJ2-5, with 8 bases aligning to TRBD2. CDR3 size: 15 residues. Germline loops: CDR1 SGHRS, CDR2 YFSETQ. The V and J ends lost 2 bases and 5 bases, in that order; junction bases with no gene match: 8.

The chain couples TRBV7-2 to TRBJ2-1; 9 bases fit TRBD1. This CDR3 contains 16 residues. The J segment lost 4 bases and the V segment lost 5 bases, leaving 9 bases of the junction unmatched. Germline V CDR1 and CDR2: SGHTA, FQGNSA. The CDR3 protein is CASSKAGTGIYNEQFF. The CDR3 coding sequence is TGTGCCAGCAGCAAAGCCGGGACAGGGATATACAATGAGCAGTTCTTC. The full variable domain, in which reference TRBV7-2 and TRBJ2-1 provide the parts outside the CDR3, is GAGVSQSPSNKVTEKGKDVELRCDPISGHTALYWYRQSLGQGLEFLIYFQGNSAPDKSGLPSDRFSAERTGGSVSTLTIQRTQQEDSAVYLCASSKAGTGIYNEQFFGPGTRLTVL.

The CDR3 coding sequence is TGTGCCTGGAGTAAGGGACCCGGGAGCGGTGGCTACACCTTC. It codes for CAWSKGPGSGGYTF. The genes are TRBV30 and TRBJ1-2, with a tentative D call TRBD1 (5 bases). The CDR3 sequence is 14 residues long. Trimming shortened V by 2 bases and J by 7 bases, and 17 bases separated the two germline ends. Per the germline V gene, CDR1 is GTSNPN and CDR2 is SVGIG (reference sequence). The full variable domain, rest sourced from reference TRBV30 and TRBJ1-2, is SQTIHQWPATLVQPVGSPLSLECTVEGTSNPNLYWYRQAAGRGLQLLFYSVGIGQISSEVPQNLSASRPQDRQFILSSKKLLLSDSGFYLCAWSKGPGSGGYTFGSGTRLTVV.

V and J are TRBV3-1 (or the pseudogene TRBV3-2) and TRBJ2-7; 9 bases map to TRBD2. The CDR3 sequence is 14 residues long. Germline loops: CDR1 LGHDT, CDR2 YNNKEL (reference sequence). Trimming at V came to 1 base and at J to 6 bases, leaving 4 bases not matched to a gene. The CDR3 loop reads CASSQVVAGAEQYF. The CDR3 coding sequence is TGTGCCAGCAGCCAAGTAGTAGCGGGAGCCGAGCAGTACTTC.

The chain recombines TRBV12-3 or TRBV12-4 with TRBJ2-7, with TRBD2 as a possible D gene (6 bases). V lost 6 bases and J lost 8, with 14 bases in between. This CDR3 spans 12 amino acids. The CDR3 here is CASSTGLGKQYF. The CDR3 nucleotides read TGTGCCAGCAGCACGGGACTTGGTAAGCAGTACTTC.

The V call is TRBV5-1, the J call TRBJ2-3, with 11 bases matching TRBD2. Germline V gene sequence: CDR1 SGHRS, CDR2 YFSETQ. The CDR3 extends over 20 amino acids. J lost 0 bases, V lost 2 bases, and 14 bases had no gene match. The chain's CDR3 is CASSFRSTSGARGSTDTQYF. The DNA of the CDR3 is TGCGCCAGCAGCTTCCGGTCGACTAGCGGGGCAAGGGGCAGCACAGATACGCAGTATTTT.